These T cell receptor beta chains were read from a single sample in a study of shared T cell receptors in the human thymus. This table comes from immunoSEQ multiplex PCR, and its TCRdb copy is limited to in-frame clones, with some not included. The data contain 500,000 to 750,000 clones, around nine tenths of them singletons. These records were also assigned to another study, of human thymus T cells.

The material sequenced was thymocytes. The receptors come from a boy younger than two with a congenital heart defect. The CDR3 runs from the conserved cysteine through the conserved F or W. Fields, in order: V gene, J gene, CDR3 protein.

TRBV21-1	TRBJ1-5	CASSKARRGPNQPQHF
TRBV4-1	TRBJ2-1	CASSQDGGEQFF
TRBV27	TRBJ1-1	CASSLCRGAEAFF
TRBV11-2	TRBJ1-2	CASSLDRGTGSGYGYTF
TRBV11-2	TRBJ2-5	CASSLAILRYF
TRBV14	TRBJ1-1	CASSQEYGWEDTEAFF
TRBV5-1	TRBJ2-7	CASSLGVTSGSSTYEQYF
TRBV6-5	TRBJ1-2	CASSYSGGALGYTF
TRBV5-4	TRBJ2-3	CASSSPDSGPTDTQYF
TRBV11-2	TRBJ2-5	CASTIRLAGGETQYF
TRBV4-1	TRBJ2-7	CASSHPTSGRLPLSEQYF
TRBV11-3	TRBJ2-1	CASSFERAGVDEQFF
TRBV5-1	TRBJ2-5	CASSSYDRVETQYF
TRBV15	TRBJ1-4	CATSPPQGATNEKLFF
TRBV19	TRBJ2-3	CASTDSYTSTDTQYF
TRBV25-1	TRBJ2-5	CASSTGLQGETQYF
TRBV28	TRBJ2-7	CASSNIYEQYF
TRBV19	TRBJ2-7	CASSTKEGQDLYEQYF
TRBV7-8	TRBJ1-5	CASSLRPSGWRESGSNQPQHF
TRBV4-3	TRBJ2-5	CASSQDPRGETQYF
TRBV27	TRBJ2-7	CASSLREARNEQYF
TRBV25-1	TRBJ2-5	CASSVSGTSGVGEQYF
TRBV14	TRBJ1-2	CASSHKAREPRRGYTF
TRBV6-5	TRBJ2-7	CASSYLGRGSREQYF
TRBV7-8	TRBJ2-1	CASSPGQSYNEQFF
TRBV7-9	TRBJ2-2	CASSCGLAGNANTGELFF
TRBV29-1	TRBJ1-2	CSVEDRDRGRKDNYGYTF
TRBV30	TRBJ2-7	CAWSVRGQRHYEQYF
TRBV5-8	TRBJ2-1	CASSAILARSYNEQFF
TRBV2	TRBJ2-3	CASSRLGGQAPRDTDTQYF
TRBV29-1	TRBJ2-1	CSVAPVYNEQFF
TRBV19	TRBJ2-1	CASSIPPAGSSYNEQFF
TRBV6-1	TRBJ2-7	CASSGALARPAIISYEQYF
TRBV27	TRBJ2-7	CASSLTARERSYEQYF
TRBV11-2	TRBJ2-7	CASSLVGHEQYF
TRBV5-4	TRBJ2-7	CASSLDTDREHEQYF
TRBV29-1	TRBJ2-4	CSVVRRGNIQYF
TRBV5-1	TRBJ2-1	CASSLGASGSRNEQFF
TRBV4-3	TRBJ2-2	CASLAGDTGELFF
TRBV19	TRBJ2-1	CASSRKTTVKEQFF
TRBV4-1	TRBJ2-3	CASSQGLTNTDTQYF
TRBV11-2	TRBJ2-6	CASSLAGSSGANVLTF
TRBV7-2	TRBJ2-7	CASSSGQVWYEQYF
TRBV19	TRBJ2-6	CASRPRDRGNGANVLTF
TRBV6-1	-	CASSVQATLYYEQYF
TRBV9	TRBJ2-1	CASSAFSGTGGNEQFF
TRBV7-2	TRBJ1-3	CASSLGGGARPGNTIYF
TRBV15	TRBJ2-7	CATSRCDRRALLAASYEQYF
TRBV29-1	TRBJ1-1	CSAPPGRESTEAFF
TRBV5-1	TRBJ1-1	CASTGNTEAFF
TRBV11-2	TRBJ2-3	CASSLEGSGLTGTQYF
TRBV27	TRBJ1-1	CASSFWDSTEAFF
TRBV2	TRBJ2-1	CASSEAKGQASGRAISEQFF
TRBV4-3	TRBJ2-7	CASSQGGGSSQYF
TRBV7-2	TRBJ2-7	CASSFLPGQGAGEQYF
TRBV6-1	TRBJ2-3	CASRLPGHLTDTQYF
TRBV10-3	TRBJ1-3	CAISRGHHSGNTIYF
TRBV18	TRBJ2-7	CASSPPPQGATYEQYF
TRBV29-1	TRBJ1-2	CSVEVLRGNHNYGYTF